This T cell receptor (beta chain) was found in a study of cytomegalovirus exposure and HLA in healthy donors. On the study more broadly: Some 87 million unique TCRs from HLA-typed donors were held in an early release of data.

Donors showed nominal health when sampled, although they likely had unrecorded immune exposures. The PCR used 60 Vbeta and 13 Jbeta primers. The protocol was immunoSEQ multiplex PCR, while the TCRdb copy is restricted to in-frame clones and leaves out a portion. The sample totals around 97,000 clones; its top ten clones hold about 3%. Germline CDR1 is MNHEY and CDR2 is SMNVEV (reference sequence). V shed 1 base, J shed 6 bases, and the junction held 13 bases outside the gene matches. The CDR3 length is 18 residues. This TCR was recovered from a man aged 35 to 55 in good health and CMV-seronegative. The chain carries TRBV27 and TRBJ2-7, with 12 bases aligning to TRBD1. The sample consisted of PBMCs. The CDR3 coding sequence is TGTGCCAGCAGTTTATTATCTTTGCGGCGGGGACAGGGGGCCGAGCAGTACTTC. Protein sequence: CASSLLSLRRGQGAEQYF.